The entry below describes one TCR beta chain. An end of the junction differs from the germline gene, which may be a read error. Noted treatment: 15 to 20 received Ad26.COV2.S at low or high dose, single or two shots; about 5 received placebo; per-sample allocation not given. On day 63 after the first injection, vaccine and placebo recipients gave samples. The individual, an adult aged 18-55 years, was a donor in Boston. This vaccine is an Ad26 vector that expresses the Wuhan-strain SARS-CoV-2 spike. Sequencing used immunoSEQ multiplex PCR; TCRdb keeps in-frame clones, though not all of them. The sample has 400,000 to 500,000 clones; roughly 89% are singletons. This specimen belongs to a study of Ad26.COV2.S vaccination and SARS-CoV-2 variants. CDR1 is LGHDT and CDR2 is YNNKEL in the germline V gene (reference sequence). The CDR3 runs 16 residues.

The source material was peripheral blood, sampled in a trial of Ad26.COV2.S vaccine versus placebo. The receptor was derived from a person aged 18 to 65 who received the Ad26.COV2.S COVID-19 vaccine or a placebo. The V gene is TRBV3-1 (or the pseudogene TRBV3-2), the J gene TRBJ2-7; D may be TRBD1 (5 bases). DNA of the CDR3: TGTGCCAGCAGTCAAGGGGTCCCAGGTGAAAGGGACGAGCAGTACTTC. Its translation: CASSQGVPGERDEQYF.